The rows below give T cell receptor beta chains drawn from one sample of a study of shared clonotypes between healthy human individuals. TCRdb keeps only in-frame clones here, not all; method: immunoSEQ multiplex PCR. The repertoire has 1,500,000 or so clones, less than 99% of them found once; the top ten carry 0.36%. Sequenced input: naive CD4+ T cells sorted from blood. Every receptor here comes from a man younger than 40 in good health. CDR3s include the opening cysteine and the closing phenylalanine or tryptophan. A D gene is named only where the DNA matches it firmly. Expanded clones get a size class; other rows say once, few or many, or leave the size out.

clone size	J gene	D gene	V gene	CDR3 DNA	CDR3 protein
.	TRBJ2-7	TRBD2	TRBV27	TGTGCCAGCAAACGAGCTAGCGGGGGACCCTACGAGCAGTACTTC	CASKRASGGPYEQYF
.	TRBJ1-2	TRBD1	TRBV28	TGTGCCAGCAGGGGACAGGGGCGTATCTATGGCTACACCTTC	CASRGQGRIYGYTF
.	TRBJ2-1	TRBD2	TRBV7-8	TGTGCCAGCATTCTAGGGCTAGCGGGAAACAATGAGCAGTTCTTC	CASILGLAGNNEQFF
once	TRBJ2-5	.	TRBV6-5	TGTGCCAGCAGTTACCCGAGTGGGACCCAGTACTTC	CASSYPSGTQYF
.	TRBJ1-4	TRBD1	TRBV9	TGTGCCAGCAGCACATCCTCGACAGGGCCTAGGACTAATGAAAAACTGTTTTTT	CASSTSSTGPRTNEKLFF
.	TRBJ2-7	TRBD2	TRBV7-7	TGTGCCAGCAGCCCCCAGCCCGGGACTAGCGGGAGCTTCGAGCAGTACTTC	CASSPQPGTSGSFEQYF
.	TRBJ2-1	.	TRBV7-8	TGTGCCAGCAGCTTACCGAGCGGACCTTATGAGCAGTTCTTC	CASSLPSGPYEQFF
.	TRBJ2-7	TRBD2	TRBV9	TGTGCCAGCAGCCCGGGGGGGGGCAGGCCTCCCTACGAGCAGTACTTC	CASSPGGGRPPYEQYF
.	TRBJ1-1	TRBD1	TRBV18	TGTGCCAGCTCACCCGGGACAGGGGTTTGGAACACTGAAGCTTTCTTT	CASSPGTGVWNTEAFF
.	TRBJ2-3	.	TRBV7-7	TGTGCTAGCAGCTTAGCGGTTGGGAGTACGCAGTATTTT	CASSLAVGSTQYF
.	TRBJ1-1	.	TRBV5-1	TGCGCCAGCAGTCAGCAGGGTAGCACTGAAGCTTTCTTT	CASSQQGSTEAFF
.	TRBJ1-1	.	TRBV30	TGTGCCTGGAGCCCGTTATATGAAGCTTTCTTT	CAWSPLYEAFF
.	TRBJ1-4	.	TRBV18	TGTGCCAGCTCACCCGGGACCGGGTCTAATGAAAAACTGTTTTTT	CASSPGTGSNEKLFF
.	TRBJ2-7	TRBD1	TRBV27	TGTGCCAGCAGTGGACAGGCCTACGAGCAGTACTTC	CASSGQAYEQYF
.	TRBJ1-5	.	TRBV5-1	TGCGCCAGCAGTCAGGGGCCTAATCAGCCCCAGCATTTT	CASSQGPNQPQHF
.	TRBJ2-5	TRBD2	TRBV7-6	TGTGCCAGCAGCAGACGGACTAGCGGGAGTCTAGAGACCCAGTACTTC	CASSRRTSGSLETQYF
.	TRBJ1-2	.	TRBV4-1	TGCGCCAGCAGCCAAGATGACCGCGGGGGGGCCGGAGGTTTCAACTATGGCTACACCTTC	CASSQDDRGGAGGFNYGYTF
.	TRBJ2-3	TRBD2	TRBV5-5	TGTGCCAGCAGCTTAATGTCTCTAGCGGGACACACAGATACGCAGTATTTT	CASSLMSLAGHTDTQYF
.	TRBJ2-7	TRBD2	TRBV29-1	TGCAGCGTTGATAGCGGGAGTAACGAGCAGTACTTC	CSVDSGSNEQYF
.	TRBJ1-5	.	TRBV30	TGTGCCTGGAGTGACCTCCAGGGGAAGGGCAATCAGCCCCAGCATTTT	CAWSDLQGKGNQPQHF
.	TRBJ2-3	TRBD2	TRBV27	TGTGCCAGCACCCGGCGACTAGCGGGAGCCACAGATACGCAGTATTTT	CASTRRLAGATDTQYF
once	TRBJ2-5	.	TRBV29-1	TGCAGCGCCCTGACGGACGGCGAGACCCAGTACTTC	CSALTDGETQYF
.	TRBJ1-1	TRBD1	TRBV7-9	TGTGCCAGCAGCTTAAGGGACAGCATGAACACTGAAGCTTTCTTT	CASSLRDSMNTEAFF
.	TRBJ1-1	.	TRBV28	TGTGCCAGCAGTTTGTTGTGGACTGAAGCTTTCTTT	CASSLLWTEAFF
.	TRBJ2-3	TRBD2	TRBV25-1	TGTGCCAGCAGTGCCCGGTCACTAGCGGGATACACAGATACGCAGTATTTT	CASSARSLAGYTDTQYF
.	TRBJ2-1	.	TRBV28	TGTGCCAGCAGTTTCGGGGCAAGCAATGAGCAGTTCTTC	CASSFGASNEQFF
.	TRBJ2-1	.	TRBV7-2	TGTGCCAGCAGTTTAGGACTGGGCAATGAGCAGTTCTTC	CASSLGLGNEQFF
once	TRBJ1-1	.	TRBV18	TGTGCCAGCTCACCAGCCCTTATGGGTACTGAAGCTTTCTTT	CASSPALMGTEAFF
.	TRBJ2-7	.	TRBV28	TGTGCCAGCAGCCCCGCCGCCTACGAGCAGTACTTC	CASSPAAYEQYF
.	TRBJ2-7	.	TRBV4-3	TGCGCCAGCAGCCAAGGGTCAACGTCTCGGGACGAGCAGTACTTC	CASSQGSTSRDEQYF
many	TRBJ2-1	.	TRBV4-1	TGCGCCAGCAGCCAAGAAGAAGGCAGGGCATCCGAGCAGTTCTTC	CASSQEEGRASEQFF
.	TRBJ2-3	TRBD2	TRBV19	TGTGCCAGTACAGCGATCAGCGGGGGACCTCCCGATACGCAGTATTTT	CASTAISGGPPDTQYF
.	TRBJ1-1	.	TRBV19	TGTGCCAGTAGTGTTACAGGGAACACTGAAGCTTTCTTT	CASSVTGNTEAFF